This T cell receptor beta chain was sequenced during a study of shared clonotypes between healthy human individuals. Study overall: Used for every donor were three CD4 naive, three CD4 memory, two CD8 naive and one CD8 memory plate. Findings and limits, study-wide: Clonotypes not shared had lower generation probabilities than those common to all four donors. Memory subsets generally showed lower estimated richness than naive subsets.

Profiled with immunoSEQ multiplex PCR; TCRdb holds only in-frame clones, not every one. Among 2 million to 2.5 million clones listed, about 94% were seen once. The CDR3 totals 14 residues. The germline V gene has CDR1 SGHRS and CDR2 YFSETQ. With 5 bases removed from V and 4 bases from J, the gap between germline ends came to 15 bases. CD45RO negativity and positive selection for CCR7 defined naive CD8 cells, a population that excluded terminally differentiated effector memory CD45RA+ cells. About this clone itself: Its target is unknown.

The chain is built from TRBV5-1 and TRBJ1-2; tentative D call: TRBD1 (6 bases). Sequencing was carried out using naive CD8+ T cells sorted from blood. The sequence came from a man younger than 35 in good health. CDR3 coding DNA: TGCGCCAGCAGAACGTCGGGGGCGCTCTATGGCTACACCTTC. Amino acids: CASRTSGALYGYTF.